This T cell receptor beta chain was sequenced during a study of blood T cell repertoires in COVID-19. Measured with immunoSEQ multiplex PCR; TCRdb has only the in-frame clones, and not every one. The profile shows about 170,000 clones, approximately 91% of them singletons. Sequenced sample: peripheral blood. This clonotype was obtained from a young man with COVID-19, enrolled during active disease.

CDR3 sequence reads: CASRMGQGSNYGYTF. The CDR3 nucleotides are TGTGCCAGCAGGATGGGACAGGGATCTAACTATGGCTACACCTTC. The rearrangement uses TRBV6-5 and TRBJ1-2, with TRBD1 matching 9 bases. The CDR3 runs to 15 residues. With V trimmed by 6 bases and J by 0 bases, 5 bases remained unmatched. From germline, CDR1 is MNHEY and CDR2 SVGAGI.